These 19 T cell receptor beta chains originate from one sample sequenced in a study of beta chain features in type 1 diabetes. The whole isolated RNA underwent reverse transcription, so sequencing captured expressed TCRB transcripts. Some clones are missing from TCRdb's copy, which holds only in-frame ones; the method was immunoSEQ multiplex PCR. The sample carries 95,000 to 110,000 clones, about 26% recorded once. Antigen specificity for these receptors is unknown. Overall study findings and caveats: All four CD4+ subsets of Type 1 diabetes patients contained TCRB CDR3s that were moderately but significantly shorter.

The sample comprised central memory CD4+ T cells from blood. Receptor source: a woman in her late teens or twenties with type 1 diabetes.

This sequence joins TRBV7-3 and TRBJ2-1, with D unclear. V dropped 0 bases and J dropped 0 bases, with 6 bases sitting between them. CDR1 is SGHTA and CDR2 is FQGTGA in the germline V gene. The CDR3 is 15 residues long. The CDR3 spells CASSLTYSSYNEQFF. The CDR3 nucleotides read TGTGCCAGCAGCTTAACGTATTCCTCCTACAATGAGCAGTTCTTC.

This clone has only a few counts. The chain has TRBV7-2 and TRBJ2-5; possible D gene TRBD1, 6 bases. CDR1 and CDR2 from the germline V gene are SGHTA and FQGNSA. The CDR3 sequence is 14 residues long. Trimming removed 5 bases from V and 1 base from J, with 11 bases in between. CDR3: CASSLQDSQETQYF. The CDR3 region has the DNA TGTGCCAGCAGCCTCCAGGACAGCCAAGAGACCCAGTACTTC.

The V call is TRBV7-2, the J call TRBJ1-2; 9 bases match TRBD1. V lost 3 bases, J lost 3 bases, and 5 bases stayed unmatched. Looked up from germline, CDR1 is SGHTA and CDR2 is FQGNSA. The CDR3 consists of 15 residues. The CDR3, as DNA: TGTGCCAGCAGCTTTCTCGGACAGGGGTACTATGGCTACACCTTC. The encoded protein is CASSFLGQGYYGYTF.

For this clone: The sample has other DNA sequences that encode this CDR3 too. The chain combines TRBV27 with TRBJ2-1; 7 bases fit TRBD2. CDR3 length: 15 residues. Germline assignment: CDR1 MNHEY and CDR2 SMNVEV (reference sequence). J lost 3 bases, V lost 6 bases, and 8 bases had no gene match. Here the CDR3 reads CASSRSLASYNEQFF. Written as DNA, the CDR3 is TGTGCCAGCAGCCGATCACTAGCGAGCTACAATGAGCAGTTCTTC.

The rearrangement joins TRBV2 to TRBJ1-1; D remains unclear. This CDR3 region has 16 residues. Germline CDR1 reads SNHLY; CDR2 reads FYNNEI. V was cut by 3 bases and J by 0 bases, with 14 bases left in between. CDR3 nucleotides: TGTGCCAGCAGTGAGTACGGGATCCTCCTGAACACTGAAGCTTTCTTT. Protein product: CASSEYGILLNTEAFF.

This clone was picked up a small number of times. The chain carries TRBV6-6 and TRBJ1-5, with D maybe TRBD1 (6 bases). The CDR3 is made up of 14 amino acids. Germline-derived CDR1 and CDR2 are MNHNY and SVGAGI (reference sequence). Deletions cut 4 bases from V and 6 bases from J, with 13 bases between. The CDR3 reads CASSSAGATQPQHF. The CDR3 DNA reads TGTGCCAGCAGTTCGGCAGGGGCTACTCAGCCCCAGCATTTT.

V is TRBV5-1 and J is TRBJ2-5; 7 positions match TRBD2. Germline assignment: CDR1 SGHRS and CDR2 YFSETQ. The V and J ends lost 1 base and 8 bases, in that order; junction bases with no gene match: 14. The CDR3 spans 16 residues. The CDR3 region has the DNA TGCGCCAGCAGCTTGACCTCCTCACCTAGGGAGGGCACCCAGTACTTC. Its protein is CASSLTSSPREGTQYF.

This clone was seen only a few times. This chain joins TRBV2 and TRBJ2-1; D gene ambiguous. The length of the CDR3 is 11 residues. V lost 5 bases, J lost 12 bases, and 11 bases lay in between. From germline, CDR1 is SNHLY and CDR2 FYNNEI. The CDR3 reads CASSLFGGQFF. The CDR3 DNA follows: TGTGCCAGCAGTCTCTTTGGCGGGCAGTTCTTC.

This clone was found a few times. The chain carries TRBV19 and TRBJ2-3; 12 nucleotides match TRBD2. V was pared by 10 bases and J by 6 bases, with 11 bases of the junction left unmatched. The CDR3 extends over 15 amino acids. Looked up from germline, CDR1 is LNHDA and CDR2 is SQIVND (reference sequence). The CDR3 bases are TGTGCCACCCGACTAGCGGGAGTTCGGTCCGATACGCAGTATTTT. It is translated as CATRLAGVRSDTQYF.

This rearrangement joins TRBV21-1 to TRBJ2-7; TRBD1 is the table's D call and was not checked against the DNA. TRBV21-1 is shown as a pseudogene. The CDR3 covers 15 residues. The CDR3 protein is CASNRDDRPTYEQYV. The CDR3 coding sequence is TGTGCCAGCAACCGGGATGACAGGCCCACCTACGAGCAGTACGTC.

This clone was counted between two and nine times. The chain employs TRBV5-4 and TRBJ2-1; a possible D gene is TRBD1 (5 bases). Deletions cut 2 bases from V and 0 bases from J, with 12 bases between. The CDR3 sequence is 16 residues long. Germline CDR1 reads SGHNT; CDR2 reads YYREEE (reference sequence). Written as DNA, the CDR3 is TGTGCCAGCAGCTTACCAGGGTCCAGCTCCTACAATGAGCAGTTCTTC. It yields the protein CASSLPGSSSYNEQFF.

V is TRBV19 and J is TRBJ2-3; TRBD1 matches 9 bases. The CDR3 loop spans 15 amino acids. Trimming cost V 10 bases and J 4 bases; bases outside gene matches: 12. CDR1 LNHDA and CDR2 SQIVND come from the germline V gene (reference sequence). Here the CDR3 reads CATLPGTGLSDTQYF. DNA for the CDR3: TGTGCCACCTTGCCCGGGACAGGGCTCTCAGATACGCAGTATTTT.

There are a few counts of this clone. This rearrangement joins TRBV7-2 to TRBJ2-2, with TRBD2 matching over 8 bases. The germline V gene encodes CDR1 SGHTA and CDR2 FQGNSA. The V gene end was trimmed by 5 bases and the J gene end by 6 bases; junction bases not matched to a gene: 11. This CDR3 comprises 16 residues. The CDR3 coding sequence is TGTGCCAGCAGCGGAGGGGCGGCGGGAGGCTCCGGGGAGCTGTTTTTT. It translates to CASSGGAAGGSGELFF.

V usage is TRBV9 and J usage is TRBJ2-1, with 14 bases matching TRBD2. V lost 4 bases, J lost 7 bases, and 7 bases stayed unmatched. In germline, CDR1 is SGDLS, CDR2 YYNGEE. This CDR3 region has 16 residues. The CDR3 loop reads CASSPGLAGVMNEQFF. The DNA for the CDR3 is TGTGCCAGCAGCCCGGGACTAGCGGGAGTAATGAATGAGCAGTTCTTC. The whole variable domain, filled in from reference TRBV9 and TRBJ2-1, reads DSGVTQTPKHLITATGQRVTLRCSPRSGDLSVYWYQQSLDQGLQFLIQYYNGEERAKGNILERFSAQQFPDLHSELNLSSLELGDSALYFCASSPGLAGVMNEQFFGPGTRLTVL.

J is TRBJ1-1 and V is TRBV7-2; D possibly corresponds to TRBD1 (5 bases). The CDR3 loop spans 15 amino acids. CDR1 is SGHTA, CDR2 FQGNSA, per germline. The V end was cut by 5 bases, the J end by 3 bases, with 16 bases between. The CDR3 sequence is CASSTQGLGDTEAFF. The CDR3 nucleotides read TGTGCCAGCAGCACCCAGGGACTTGGGGACACTGAAGCTTTCTTT.

The chain carries TRBV5-5 and TRBJ2-1; 14 nucleotides match TRBD2. Germline-derived CDR1 and CDR2 are SGHKS and YYEKEE (reference sequence). The CDR3 has 16 amino acids. The V and J ends lost 1 base and 12 bases, in that order; junction bases with no gene match: 9. CDR3 residues: CASSLWTSGRPLGQFF. The CDR3, as DNA: TGTGCCAGCAGCTTGTGGACTAGCGGGAGGCCACTGGGGCAGTTCTTC.

This clone was counted between two and nine times. V usage is TRBV7-2 and J usage is TRBJ1-2; 7 bases match TRBD1. The germline CDR1 and CDR2 sequences are SGHTA and FQGNSA. V dropped 2 bases and J dropped 3; count of bases not matched to a gene: 12. The CDR3 has 17 residues. The DNA of the CDR3 is TGTGCCAGCAGCTTAATAACCAGAGGGGGCGCGGACTATGGCTACACCTTC. It yields the protein CASSLITRGGADYGYTF.

The chain links TRBV5-4 to TRBJ1-2; 7 positions match TRBD1. The germline gives CDR1 SGHNT, CDR2 YYREEE (reference sequence). V shed 4 bases and J 5 bases; nucleotides not matched to a gene: 5. The CDR3 contains 13 residues. The CDR3 reads CASSPDRSYGYTF. The CDR3 coding sequence is TGTGCCAGCAGCCCGGACAGGTCATATGGCTACACCTTC.

V gene TRBV7-9 combines with J gene TRBJ2-1; 7 bases are a match to TRBD2. Trimming took 6 bases from V and 9 from J; bases not matched to a gene: 17. This CDR3 is built from 16 residues. Germline CDR1 reads SEHNR; CDR2 reads FQNEAQ (reference sequence). CDR3 DNA: TGTGCCAGCAGAGTGGGGTGGAGGGAGGGCCCGGGTGAGCAGTTCTTC. This sequence encodes CASRVGWREGPGEQFF.